The present T cell receptor (beta chain) was sequenced within a study of T cells in Graves' hyperthyroidism and ophthalmopathy. Trimming stripped 3 bases from V and 2 bases from J, with 9 bases between. CDR3 length: 14 amino acids. Germline V gives CDR1 MDHEN, CDR2 SYDVKM. Fresh peripheral blood, about 9.3 ml, yielded the PBMCs. This clonotype has a handful of counts. Template material for amplifying TCR beta CDR3 regions consisted of RNA transcripts. The HTBI set primed first-round TCR CDR3 RT-PCR. In TCRdb, the multiplex PCR reads were re-called with MiXCR into one record per CDR3 protein. The data show nearly 250,000 distinct CDR3 sequences, roughly a quarter seen once.

The chain recombines TRBV28 with TRBJ2-3, with a weak D call TRBD2 (6 bases). Sequenced input: blood. This receptor was obtained from a woman in her forties with Graves' ophthalmopathy. The CDR3 DNA sequence: TGTGCCAGCAGTTTGGGACTGTTCACAGATACGCAGTATTTT. Amino acid sequence: CASSLGLFTDTQYF.